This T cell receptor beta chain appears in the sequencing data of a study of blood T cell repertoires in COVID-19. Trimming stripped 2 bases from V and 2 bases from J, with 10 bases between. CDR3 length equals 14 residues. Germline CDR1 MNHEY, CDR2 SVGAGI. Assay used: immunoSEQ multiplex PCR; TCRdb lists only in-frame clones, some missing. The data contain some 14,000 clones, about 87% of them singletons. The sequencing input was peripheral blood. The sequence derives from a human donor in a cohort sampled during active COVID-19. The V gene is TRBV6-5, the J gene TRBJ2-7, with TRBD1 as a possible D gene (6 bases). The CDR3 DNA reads TGTGCCAGCAGTTACCGGACAGCACCCTACGAGCAGTACTTC. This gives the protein CASSYRTAPYEQYF.